The subject of this entry is one T cell receptor (beta chain). Its antigen is unknown. The record originates from a study of shared clonotypes between healthy human individuals. Whole-study results and caveats: Against clonotypes common to all four donors, non-shared ones had lower generation probabilities. For naive CD4 cells, approximately 4.7% of clonotypes were shared across several donors.

The assay was immunoSEQ multiplex PCR, and TCRdb's table has in-frame clones only and misses some. Among 2.3 million or so clones listed, just over 90% were seen once. Looked up from germline, CDR1 is LGHNT and CDR2 is FRNRAP. V shed 0 bases and J 2 bases; nucleotides not matched to a gene: 5. CDR3 length: 16 residues. Material for sequencing was naive CD4+ T cells from PBMCs. The subset here: CD45RA+ positively selected. This chain joins TRBV12-5 and TRBJ2-3, with 7 bases identical to TRBD2. The TCR sequence derives from a man aged 18-30 years in good health. Some clones in this sample may be carry-over from other donors' samples. CDR3 DNA sequence: TGTGCTAGTGGTTTGGTATTAGCGGGTACCACAGATACGCAGTATTTT. It is translated as CASGLVLAGTTDTQYF.